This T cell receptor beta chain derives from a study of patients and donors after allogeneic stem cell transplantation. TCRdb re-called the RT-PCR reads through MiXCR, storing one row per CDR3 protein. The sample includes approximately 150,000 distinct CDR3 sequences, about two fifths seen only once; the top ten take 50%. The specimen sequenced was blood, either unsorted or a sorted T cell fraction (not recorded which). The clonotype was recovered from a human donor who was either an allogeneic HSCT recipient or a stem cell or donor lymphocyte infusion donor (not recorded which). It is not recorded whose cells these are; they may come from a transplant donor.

The CDR3 region is CASSPRQGSWEKLFF. The CDR3 region has the DNA TGTGCCAGCAGCCCTCGACAGGGGTCGTGGGAAAAACTGTTTTTT. V usage is TRBV11-2 and J usage is TRBJ1-4; 8 nucleotides match TRBD1. The CDR3 totals 15 residues. J gave up 8 bases and V 5 bases, and 10 bases lay outside the gene matches. CDR1 and CDR2 (germline): SGHAT, FQNNGV.